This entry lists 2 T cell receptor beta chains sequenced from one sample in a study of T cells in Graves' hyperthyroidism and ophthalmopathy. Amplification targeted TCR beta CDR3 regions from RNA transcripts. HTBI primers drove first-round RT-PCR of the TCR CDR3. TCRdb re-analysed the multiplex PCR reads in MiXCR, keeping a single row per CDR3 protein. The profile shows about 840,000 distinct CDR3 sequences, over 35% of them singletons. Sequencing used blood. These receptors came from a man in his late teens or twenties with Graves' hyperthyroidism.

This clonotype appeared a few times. The CDR3: CASSLGEGSNYEQYF. The CDR3 DNA reads TGTGCCAGCAGCCTCGGAGAGGGCTCTAACTACGAGCAGTACTTC. The V call is TRBV7-6, the J call TRBJ2-7; perhaps TRBD2 as D (5 bases). The V gene lost 5 bases and the J gene lost 3 bases, with 17 bases spanning the gap. Germline assignment: CDR1 SGHVS and CDR2 FNYEAQ. The CDR3 totals 15 residues. The full variable domain, completed using reference TRBV7-6 and TRBJ2-7, is GAGVSQSPRYKVTKRGQDVALRCDPISGHVSLYWYRQALGQGPEFLTYFNYEAQQDKSGLPNDRFSAERPEGSISTLTIQRTEQRDSAMYRCASSLGEGSNYEQYFGPGTRLTVT.

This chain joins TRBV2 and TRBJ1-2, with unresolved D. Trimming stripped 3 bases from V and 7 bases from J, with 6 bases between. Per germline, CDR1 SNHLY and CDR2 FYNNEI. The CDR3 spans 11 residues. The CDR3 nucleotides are TGTGCCAGCAGTGAGGTAGCTGGCTACACCTTC. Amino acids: CASSEVAGYTF.